Listed here are 30 T cell receptor beta chains from one sample, sequenced in a study of OX40 agonist ivuxolimab in advanced cancers. Measured with immunoSEQ multiplex PCR; TCRdb has only the in-frame clones, and not every one. The sample lists about 14,000 clones, 82% occurring once. The source was CD4+ or CD8+ T cells sorted from blood, collected in a trial of the OX40 agonist ivuxolimab. These receptors originate from an adult with an advanced solid tumor such as melanoma, head and neck, liver or kidney cancer.

This clone appeared once. V is TRBV4-2 and J is TRBJ2-1; TRBD2 is a possible D gene (6 bases). Trimming pared 1 base from V and 0 bases from J, leaving 10 bases between. CDR1 and CDR2 from the germline V gene are LGHNA and YNFKEQ. This CDR3 contains 16 residues. CDR3 sequence reads: CASSQVDGSSYNEQFF. Written as DNA, the CDR3 is TGTGCCAGCAGCCAAGTCGACGGGAGCTCCTACAATGAGCAGTTCTTC.

About this clone: A read error may account for a junction end that differs from germline. CDR3 DNA: TGCGCCAGCTGGGACAGTCGAAGCTATGGCTACACCTTC. Translated: CASWDSRSYGYTF. The genes are TRBV6-5 and TRBJ1-2; 7 bases are a match to TRBD1. This CDR3 is 13 amino acids long. The germline V gene has CDR1 MNHEY and CDR2 SVGAGI.

In its sample, this clone was seen a few times. V gene TRBV6-8 combines with J gene TRBJ2-7; D remains ambiguous. The V and J ends lost 9 bases and 3 bases respectively, with 6 bases between them. This CDR3 spans 10 amino acids. The germline V gene has CDR1 MNHGY and CDR2 SAAAGT. The CDR3 region has the DNA TGTGCCAGTCGCATCTACGAGCAGTACTTC. This encodes CASRIYEQYF.

The chain couples TRBV19 to TRBJ1-5, with 8 bases matching TRBD1. The length of the CDR3 is 14 residues. In germline, CDR1 is LNHDA, CDR2 SQIVND (reference sequence). J gave up 7 bases and V 5 bases, and 7 bases lay outside the gene matches. Here the CDR3 DNA reads TGTGCCAGTAGTCTATCACAGGGGGACCAGCCCCAGCATTTT. Translation gives CASSLSQGDQPQHF.

This clone was detected once. J is TRBJ2-7 and V is TRBV5-8; tentatively, D is TRBD2 (5 bases). Germline V gives CDR1 SGHTS, CDR2 YDEGEE. V was clipped by 0 bases and J by 3 bases, with 7 bases between them. The CDR3 covers 13 residues. CDR3 sequence reads: CASSLARDYEQYF. CDR3 sequence (DNA): TGTGCCAGCAGCTTGGCCCGGGACTACGAGCAGTACTTC.

The chain uses TRBV5-1 and TRBJ2-7; D unclear. Trimming cost V 0 bases and J 4 bases, with 11 bases left between them. CDR3 length: 14 amino acids. The germline V gene encodes CDR1 SGHRS and CDR2 YFSETQ. This CDR3 is CASSLDLGPYEQYF. CDR3 DNA sequence: TGCGCCAGCAGCTTGGATCTAGGACCGTACGAGCAGTACTTC. The full variable domain, completed using reference TRBV5-1 and TRBJ2-7, is KAGVTQTPRYLIKTRGQQVTLSCSPISGHRSVSWYQQTPGQGLQFLFEYFSETQRNKGNFPGRFSGRQFSNSRSEMNVSTLELGDSALYLCASSLDLGPYEQYFGPGTRLTVT.

This clone was counted ten times or more. The V and J genes are TRBV14 and TRBJ1-1; D uncertain. Germline CDR1 SGHDN, CDR2 FVKESK. The ends were cut back, 2 bases at V and 2 bases at J, with 9 bases in the middle. The CDR3 consists of 14 residues. CDR3 bases: TGTGCCAGCAGCCAACATGCGGGAAACACTGAAGCTTTCTTT. Protein product: CASSQHAGNTEAFF.

The J gene is TRBJ2-7, the V gene TRBV5-4; no firm D call. The CDR3 is made up of 11 amino acids. CDR1 and CDR2 from the germline V gene are SGHNT and YYREEE (reference sequence). Trimming cost V 3 bases and J 2 bases, with 3 bases left between them. The CDR3 reads CASSSTYEQYF. CDR3 nucleotides: TGTGCCAGCAGCTCCACCTACGAGCAGTACTTC. Complete variable domain (other parts from reference TRBV5-4 and TRBJ2-7): ETGVTQSPTHLIKTRGQQVTLRCSSQSGHNTVSWYQQALGQGPQFIFQYYREEENGRGNFPPRFSGLQFPNYSSELNVNALELDDSALYLCASSSTYEQYFGPGTRLTVT.

The chain combines TRBV27 with TRBJ1-5; D unclear. CDR1 is MNHEY and CDR2 is SMNVEV in the germline V gene (reference sequence). The V gene lost 6 bases and the J gene lost 6 bases, with 12 bases spanning the gap. The CDR3 length is 13 residues. The CDR3 coding sequence is TGTGCCAGCAGCCAAATTAGTGGTCAGCCCCAGCATTTT. It encodes CASSQISGQPQHF.

The chain couples TRBV6-5 to TRBJ2-5; D perhaps matches TRBD1 (5 bases). The V end lost 4 bases, the J end lost 1 base, and 10 bases lay between the germline ends. The CDR3 covers 14 residues. The V gene's germline CDR1 is MNHEY and CDR2 SVGAGI. CDR3: CASSFAGPQETQYF. Written as DNA, the CDR3 is TGTGCCAGCAGTTTTGCAGGGCCCCAAGAGACCCAGTACTTC.

CDR3 sequence (DNA): TGTGCCAGCCGACCAGGACAGGGGGCGAACTATGGCTACACCTTC. It is translated as CASRPGQGANYGYTF. The chain employs TRBV7-2 and TRBJ1-2, with 11 nucleotides matching TRBD1. This CDR3 region has 15 residues. Germline V gene lookup returns CDR1 SGHTA and CDR2 FQGNSA. V dropped 8 bases and J dropped 2; count of bases not matched to a gene: 7.

The genes are TRBV5-6 and TRBJ1-4; no clear D gene. Germline V gene data show CDR1 as SGHDT and CDR2 as YYEEEE. Trimming pared 2 bases from V and 6 bases from J, leaving 5 bases between. CDR3 size: 12 residues. The chain's CDR3 is CASSFNYEKLFF. The CDR3 nucleotides are TGTGCCAGCAGCTTTAACTATGAAAAACTGTTTTTT.

The chain employs TRBV13 and TRBJ2-2; 9 nucleotides align to TRBD2. Germline V gene sequence: CDR1 PRHDT, CDR2 FYEKMQ (reference sequence). With V trimmed by 4 bases and J by 7 bases, 7 bases remained unmatched. There are 15 residues in the CDR3. CDR3 sequence reads: CASSSASGASGELFF. The CDR3 DNA follows: TGTGCCAGCAGCTCCGCTAGCGGGGCCAGCGGGGAGCTGTTTTTT. The full variable domain, in which reference TRBV13 and TRBJ2-2 provide the parts outside the CDR3, is AAGVIQSPRHLIKEKRETATLKCYPIPRHDTVYWYQQGPGQDPQFLISFYEKMQSDKGSIPDRFSAQQFSDYHSELNMSSLELGDSALYFCASSSASGASGELFFGEGSRLTVL.

This rearrangement joins TRBV2 to TRBJ2-5; perhaps TRBD2 as D (6 bases). Trimming removed 2 bases at V and 3 bases at J, with 10 bases between. This CDR3 comprises 14 residues. Germline lookup yields CDR1 SNHLY and CDR2 FYNNEI. This CDR3 reads CASSELGGEETQYF. CDR3 DNA sequence: TGTGCCAGCAGTGAATTGGGGGGAGAAGAGACCCAGTACTTC.

This clone has just one count. The gene calls are TRBV9 and TRBJ2-7; D possibly uses TRBD1 or TRBD2 (5 bases each). Per the germline V gene, CDR1 is SGDLS and CDR2 is YYNGEE. The CDR3 contains 14 residues. The V end lost 4 bases, the J end lost 5 bases, and 16 bases lay between the germline ends. The CDR3 DNA is TGTGCCAGCAGCTTGAGGGGTTTAGTGGACGAGCAGTACTTC. It translates to CASSLRGLVDEQYF.

The chain has TRBV15 and TRBJ2-3; D unresolved. The V gene's germline CDR1 is LNHNV and CDR2 YYDKDF (reference sequence). Trimming stripped 0 bases from V and 2 bases from J, with 9 bases between. The CDR3 is 15 residues long. CDR3 bases: TGTGCCACCAGCAGAGAATCGCTGGTCACAGATACGCAGTATTTT. It yields the protein CATSRESLVTDTQYF.

This chain joins TRBV6-5 and TRBJ2-7; maybe TRBD2 (7 bases). CDR3 length: 13 amino acids. The germline CDR1 and CDR2 sequences are MNHEY and SVGAGI. Trimming left V 6 bases short and J 5 bases short, with 14 bases between. In DNA, the CDR3 is TGTGCCAGCAGCCACACGGGGGGCAACGAGCAGTACTTC. Its protein is CASSHTGGNEQYF.

This chain uses TRBV11-2 with TRBJ2-3; D remains unclear. This CDR3 contains 15 residues. With 5 bases removed from V and 0 bases from J, the gap between germline ends came to 12 bases. The germline gives CDR1 SGHAT, CDR2 FQNNGV. In DNA, the CDR3 is TGTGCCAGCAGCCATATGCCCAGAAGCACAGATACGCAGTATTTT. It codes for CASSHMPRSTDTQYF.

The chain employs TRBV27 and TRBJ2-1; D ambiguous. Germline CDR1 reads MNHEY; CDR2 reads SMNVEV (reference sequence). CDR3 length equals 11 residues. V dropped 4 bases and J dropped 5 bases, with 3 bases sitting between them. The CDR3 region is CASSSNNEQFF. CDR3 DNA sequence: TGTGCCAGCAGTTCAAACAATGAGCAGTTCTTC.

A note on this clone: Only one base separates this from a far larger clonotype, so it likely reflects a read error. The chain links TRBV10-3 to TRBJ2-7; D possibly corresponds to TRBD2 (5 bases). The V gene's germline CDR1 is ENHRY and CDR2 SYGVKD. V was clipped by 3 bases and J by 2 bases, with 11 bases between them. The CDR3 is 14 residues long. The CDR3 DNA reads as TGTGCCATCAGTGATACAGCCGGGGCCTACGAGCAGTACTTC. Residues: CAISDTAGAYEQYF.

The chain carries TRBV25-1 and TRBJ1-1; D not resolved. Germline-derived CDR1 and CDR2 are MGHDK and SYGVNS. V gave up 4 bases and J gave up 0 bases, with 15 bases separating them. This CDR3 spans 16 amino acids. The CDR3 DNA sequence: TGTGCCAGCAGTGCACATTTCCAAGGTTTGAACACTGAAGCTTTCTTT. Amino acid sequence: CASSAHFQGLNTEAFF. The variable domain in full, with the rest retrieved from reference TRBV25-1 and TRBJ1-1, is EADIYQTPRYLVIGTGKKITLECSQTMGHDKMYWYQQDPGMELHLIHYSYGVNSTEKGDLSSESTVSRIRTEHFPLTLESARPSHTSQYLCASSAHFQGLNTEAFFGQGTRLTVV.

About this clone: An end of the junction does not agree with germline; a read error may underlie this. The chain is built from TRBV5-5 and TRBJ1-1; no firm D call. The germline gives CDR1 SGHKS, CDR2 YYEKEE (reference sequence). The CDR3 is 14 residues long. Written as DNA, the CDR3 is TGCGCCAGCAGCCCCGAGGCTGGGATTACTGAAGCTTTCTTT. Amino acids: CASSPEAGITEAFF.

The V call is TRBV19, the J call TRBJ1-1, with D unclear. CDR1 and CDR2 from the germline V gene are LNHDA and SQIVND (reference sequence). There are 16 residues in the CDR3. V dropped 1 base and J dropped 1 base, with 13 bases sitting between them. This chain's CDR3 is CASSIVGLNWNTEAFF. DNA for the CDR3: TGTGCCAGTAGTATAGTCGGCCTGAACTGGAACACTGAAGCTTTCTTT.

V and J are TRBV4-2 and TRBJ1-6; D gene ambiguous. Germline CDR1 is LGHNA and CDR2 is YNFKEQ. There are 17 residues in the CDR3. V dropped 0 bases and J dropped 4 bases, with 13 bases sitting between them. In DNA, the CDR3 is TGTGCCAGCAGCCAAGACGCCGCGACACCTTATAATTCACCCCTCCACTTT. Translated, it gives CASSQDAATPYNSPLHF.

V and J are TRBV11-2 and TRBJ1-1; D is ambiguous. Trimming shortened V by 5 bases and J by 2 bases, and 6 bases separated the two germline ends. The V gene's germline CDR1 is SGHAT and CDR2 FQNNGV. There are 12 residues in the CDR3. The CDR3 reads CASSLTNTEAFF. The CDR3 bases are TGTGCCAGCAGCCTCACTAACACTGAAGCTTTCTTT.

This chain connects TRBV6-4 to TRBJ2-6, with 7 bases lining up with TRBD1. The CDR3 loop spans 21 amino acids. Germline CDR1 MRHNA, CDR2 SNTAGT. J was trimmed by 0 bases and V by 2 bases; bases with no gene match: 16. The CDR3 coding sequence is TGTGCCAGCAGTGACCCGAAACAGAACGGGACAGTTAGCTCTGGGGCCAACGTCCTGACTTTC. Translated: CASSDPKQNGTVSSGANVLTF.

V gene TRBV2 combines with J gene TRBJ2-2, with a possible D match to TRBD2 (6 bases). Trimming removed 3 bases from V and 4 bases from J, with 15 bases in between. Germline V CDR1 and CDR2: SNHLY, FYNNEI. This CDR3 spans 16 amino acids. The DNA of the CDR3 is TGTGCCAGCAGTGATGCCGGACTAACGACCACCGGGGAGCTGTTTTTT. This codes for CASSDAGLTTTGELFF. Full variable domain (missing parts from reference TRBV2 and TRBJ2-2): EPEVTQTPSHQVTQMGQEVILRCVPISNHLYFYWYRQILGQKVEFLVSFYNNEISEKSEIFDDQFSVERPDGSNFTLKIRSTKLEDSAMYFCASSDAGLTTTGELFFGEGSRLTVL.

V usage is TRBV6-5 and J usage is TRBJ1-5; D remains unclear. V was cut by 2 bases and J by 6 bases, with 8 bases left in between. This CDR3 has 13 amino acids. Germline V lookup: CDR1 MNHEY, CDR2 SVGAGI. CDR3 coding DNA: TGTGCCAGCAGTTACCGGGGAACTCAGCCCCAGCATTTT. This codes for CASSYRGTQPQHF.

The rearrangement joins TRBV4-3 to TRBJ2-7; D not certain. This CDR3 region has 15 residues. The germline gives CDR1 LGHNA, CDR2 YSLEER. The V gene lost 2 bases and the J gene lost 13 bases, with 24 bases spanning the gap. The CDR3 nucleotides are TGCGCCAGCAGCCAATCAACTGCCCTAGGGTCCCCTTCATACTTC. Its protein product is CASSQSTALGSPSYF.

The CDR3 nucleotides read TGTGCCAGCAGTTCGGGACTAGAAGAGACCCAGTACTTC. Encoded protein: CASSSGLEETQYF. The chain links TRBV27 to TRBJ2-5; 8 nucleotides align to TRBD2. The CDR3 has 13 residues. CDR1 is MNHEY and CDR2 is SMNVEV in the germline V gene (reference sequence). The J segment lost 3 bases and the V segment lost 4 bases, leaving 1 base of the junction unmatched.